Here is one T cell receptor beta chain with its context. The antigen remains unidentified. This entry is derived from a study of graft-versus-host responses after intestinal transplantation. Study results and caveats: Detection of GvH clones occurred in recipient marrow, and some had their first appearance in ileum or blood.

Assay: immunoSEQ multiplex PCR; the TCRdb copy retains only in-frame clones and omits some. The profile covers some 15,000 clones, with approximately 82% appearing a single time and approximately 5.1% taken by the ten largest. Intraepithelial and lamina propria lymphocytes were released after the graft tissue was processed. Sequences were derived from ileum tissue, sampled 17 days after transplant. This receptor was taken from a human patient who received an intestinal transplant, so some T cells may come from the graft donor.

CDR3 in amino acids: CASSLSVASTIYNEQFF. CDR3 coding DNA: TGTGCCAGCAGCTTATCGGTAGCGTCGACGATTTACAATGAGCAGTTCTTC. V is TRBV11-2 and J is TRBJ2-1, with a weak D call TRBD2 (5 bases). Germline CDR1 is SGHAT and CDR2 is FQNNGV. Trimming took 2 bases from V and 4 from J, leaving 18 bases between them. The CDR3 extends over 17 amino acids.